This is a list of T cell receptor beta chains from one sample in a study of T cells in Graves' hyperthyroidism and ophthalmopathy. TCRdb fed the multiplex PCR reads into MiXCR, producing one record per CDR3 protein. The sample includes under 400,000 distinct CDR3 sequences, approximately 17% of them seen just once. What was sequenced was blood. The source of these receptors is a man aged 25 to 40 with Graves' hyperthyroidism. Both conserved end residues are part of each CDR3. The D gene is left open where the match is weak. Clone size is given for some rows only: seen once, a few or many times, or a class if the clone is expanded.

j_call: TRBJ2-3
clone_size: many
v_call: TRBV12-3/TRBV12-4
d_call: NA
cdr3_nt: TGTGCCACCGAGGGGCCCGGGAGCCGCACAGATACGCAGTATTTT
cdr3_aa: CATEGPGSRTDTQYF

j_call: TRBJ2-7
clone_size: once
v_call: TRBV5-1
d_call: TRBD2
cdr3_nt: TGTGCCAGCAGCTCCGGGACTAGAATCTCCTACGAGCAGTACTTC
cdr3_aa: CASSSGTRISYEQYF

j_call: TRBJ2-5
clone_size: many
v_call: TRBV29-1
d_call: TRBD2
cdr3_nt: TGCAGCGTGGCGACTAGCGGGAGAGGAGAGACCCAGTACTTC
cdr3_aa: CSVATSGRGETQYF

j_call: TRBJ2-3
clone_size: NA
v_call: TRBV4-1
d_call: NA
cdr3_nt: TGCGCCAGCAGCCCATCGTTGGTAGCTTCGATGGCAGATACGCAGTATTTT
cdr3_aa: CASSPSLVASMADTQYF

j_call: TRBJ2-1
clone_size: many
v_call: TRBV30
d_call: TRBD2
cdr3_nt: TGTGCCTGGAGCGGACTAGCGGGAGAAGACGTTTTCCTGAATGAGCAGTTCTTC
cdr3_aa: CAWSGLAGEDVFLNEQFF

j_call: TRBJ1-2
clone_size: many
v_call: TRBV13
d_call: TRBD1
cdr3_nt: TGTGCCAGCAGCCCCCGGGACAGGGTTGGCTACACCTTC
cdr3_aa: CASSPRDRVGYTF

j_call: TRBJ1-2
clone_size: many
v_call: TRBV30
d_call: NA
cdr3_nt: TGTGCCTGGAGTGTGGGGCGGACACTGAACTATGGCTACACCTTC
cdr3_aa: CAWSVGRTLNYGYTF

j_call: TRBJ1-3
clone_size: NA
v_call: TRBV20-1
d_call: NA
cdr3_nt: TGCAGTGCTGCCAGGCCGGATGGAAACACCATATATTTT
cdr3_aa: CSAARPDGNTIYF

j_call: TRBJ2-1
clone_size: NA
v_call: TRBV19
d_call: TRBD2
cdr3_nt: TGTGCCAGTAGTCCCCGGCTAGCGGGAGTTCCTGAGCAGTTCTTC
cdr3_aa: CASSPRLAGVPEQFF

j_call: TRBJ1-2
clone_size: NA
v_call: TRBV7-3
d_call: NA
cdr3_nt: TGTGCCAGCAGCTCTCCCTGGGGGGCTGGCTACACCTTC
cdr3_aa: CASSSPWGAGYTF

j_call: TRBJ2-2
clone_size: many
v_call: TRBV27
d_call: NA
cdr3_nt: TGTGCCAGCAGGCTAGGGTCTACCGGGGAGCTGTTTTTT
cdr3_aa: CASRLGSTGELFF

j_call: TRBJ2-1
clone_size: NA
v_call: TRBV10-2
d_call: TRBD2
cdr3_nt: TGCGCCAGCAGTGATGGCGGGAGTGTGGTTGAGCAGTTCTTC
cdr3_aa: CASSDGGSVVEQFF

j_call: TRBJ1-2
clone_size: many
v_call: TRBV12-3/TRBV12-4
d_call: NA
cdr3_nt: TGTGCCAGCAGTTTAGCGACAGGAGCTTATGGCTACACCTTC
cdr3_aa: CASSLATGAYGYTF

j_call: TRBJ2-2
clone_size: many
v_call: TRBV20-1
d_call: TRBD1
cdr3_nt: TGCAGTGCTCGCCGGACAGGCGCGAACACCGGGGAGCTGTTTTTT
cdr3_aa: CSARRTGANTGELFF

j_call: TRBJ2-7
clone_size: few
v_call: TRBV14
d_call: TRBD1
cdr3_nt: TGTGCCAGCAGACAGACAGGGAGTGGCGAGCAGTACTTC
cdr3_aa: CASRQTGSGEQYF

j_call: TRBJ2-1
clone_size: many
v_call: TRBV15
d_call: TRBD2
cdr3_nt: TGTGCCACCAGCAGAGATAGGTCCAGCGGGAGATACAATGAGCAGTTCTTC
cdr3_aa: CATSRDRSSGRYNEQFF

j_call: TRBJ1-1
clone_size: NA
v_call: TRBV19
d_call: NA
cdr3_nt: TGTGCCAGTAGTAACGAATTGGCGAACACTGAAGCTTTCTTT
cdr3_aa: CASSNELANTEAFF

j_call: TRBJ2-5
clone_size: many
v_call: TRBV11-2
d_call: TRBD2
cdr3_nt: TGTGCCAGCAGCCGGACTAGCGGGCCGGGGGAGACCCAGTACTTC
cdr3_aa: CASSRTSGPGETQYF

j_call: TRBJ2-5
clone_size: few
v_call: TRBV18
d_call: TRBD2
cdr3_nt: TGTGCCAGCTCACATACTAGCGTACAACAAGAGACCCAGTACTTC
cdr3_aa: CASSHTSVQQETQYF

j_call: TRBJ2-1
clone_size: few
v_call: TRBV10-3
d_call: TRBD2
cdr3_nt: TGTGCCATCAAAAGCCTAGCGGGAGGGAATGAGCAGTTCTTC
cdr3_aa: CAIKSLAGGNEQFF

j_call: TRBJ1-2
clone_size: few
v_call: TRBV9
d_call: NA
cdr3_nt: TGTGCCAGCAGCGGGAGTCGATCCCCCGGCGTCAGTTACAACTATGGCTACACCTTC
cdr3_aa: CASSGSRSPGVSYNYGYTF

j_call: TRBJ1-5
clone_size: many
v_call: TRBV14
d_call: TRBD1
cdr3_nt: TGTGCCAGCAGCCAAGGGGACAGCAGCAATCAGCCCCAGCATTTT
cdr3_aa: CASSQGDSSNQPQHF

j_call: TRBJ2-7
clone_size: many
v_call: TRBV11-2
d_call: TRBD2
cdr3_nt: TGTGCCAGCAGCTCTCAGCGGGAGGGGTTGTACGAGCAGTACTTC
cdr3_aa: CASSSQREGLYEQYF

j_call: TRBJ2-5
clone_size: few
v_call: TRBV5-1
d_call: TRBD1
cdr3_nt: TGCGCCAGCAGCTTTGTCCGGGACAGGGGCGGCGTAACCCAGTACTTC
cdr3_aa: CASSFVRDRGGVTQYF

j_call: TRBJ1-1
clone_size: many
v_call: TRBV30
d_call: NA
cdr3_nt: TGTGCCTGGAGTGTACTGGACCCCAACACTGAAGCTTTCTTT
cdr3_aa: CAWSVLDPNTEAFF

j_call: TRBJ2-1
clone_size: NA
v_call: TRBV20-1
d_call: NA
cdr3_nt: TGCAGTGCTGGGAGCTTTGGAGCTGTCAATGAGCAGTTCTTC
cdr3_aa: CSAGSFGAVNEQFF

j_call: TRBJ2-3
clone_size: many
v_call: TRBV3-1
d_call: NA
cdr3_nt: TGTGCCAGCAGCCAATACTCGGCAGATACGCAGTATTTT
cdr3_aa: CASSQYSADTQYF

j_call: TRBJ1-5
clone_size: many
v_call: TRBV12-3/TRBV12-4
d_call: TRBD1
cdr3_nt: TGTGCCAGCAGTTTAGCAGGGGGCTGGCAGCCCCAGCATTTT
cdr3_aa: CASSLAGGWQPQHF

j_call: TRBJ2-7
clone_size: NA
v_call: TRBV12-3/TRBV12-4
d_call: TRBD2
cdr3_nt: TGTGCCAGCAGTTTAGCGGGACTAGCGGGCGAGCAGTACTTC
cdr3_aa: CASSLAGLAGEQYF

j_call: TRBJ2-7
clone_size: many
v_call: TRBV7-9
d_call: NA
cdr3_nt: TGTGCCAGCTCACCTACAGGGTCCTACGAGCAGTACTTC
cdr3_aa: CASSPTGSYEQYF

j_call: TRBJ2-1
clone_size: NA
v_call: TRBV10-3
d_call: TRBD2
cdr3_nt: TGTGCCATCAGTGCGGACGGGGGGTCGTTCAATGAGCAGTTCTTC
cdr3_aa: CAISADGGSFNEQFF

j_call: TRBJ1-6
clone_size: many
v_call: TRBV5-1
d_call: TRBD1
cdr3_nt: TGCGCCAGCAGCCCCGGGACAGCTAATTCACCCCTCCACTTT
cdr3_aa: CASSPGTANSPLHF

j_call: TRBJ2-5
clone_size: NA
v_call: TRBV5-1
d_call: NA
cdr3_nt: TGCGCCAGCAGCAGGACTGACCCCATAGGAGAGACCCAGTACTTC
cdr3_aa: CASSRTDPIGETQYF

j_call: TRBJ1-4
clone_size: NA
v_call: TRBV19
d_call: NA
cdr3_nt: TGTGCCAGTAGTTCCGACAGTGCAACTAATGAAAAACTGTTTTTT
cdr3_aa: CASSSDSATNEKLFF

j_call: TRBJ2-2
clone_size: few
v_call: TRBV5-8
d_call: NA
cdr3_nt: TGTGCCAGCAGCCGGTCGTTGACATCGAACACCGGGGAGCTGTTTTTT
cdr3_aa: CASSRSLTSNTGELFF

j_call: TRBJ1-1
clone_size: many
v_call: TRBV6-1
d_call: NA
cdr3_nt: TGTGCCAGCATTCCAGAGGTGGCCACTGAAGCTTTCTTT
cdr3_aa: CASIPEVATEAFF

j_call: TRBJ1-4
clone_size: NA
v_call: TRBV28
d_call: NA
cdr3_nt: TGTGCCAGCAGTCAGGAAAAACTGTTTTTT
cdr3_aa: CASSQEKLFF

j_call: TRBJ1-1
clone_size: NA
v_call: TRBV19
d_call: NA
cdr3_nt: TGTGCCAGTGAAGACAGGAACACTGAAGCTTTCTTT
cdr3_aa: CASEDRNTEAFF

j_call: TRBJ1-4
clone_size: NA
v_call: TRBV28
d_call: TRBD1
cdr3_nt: TGTGCCACCGATAAAACACAGGGGGCACGAGGGGAAAAACTGTTTTTT
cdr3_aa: CATDKTQGARGEKLFF